This entry lists 14 T cell receptor beta chains sequenced from one sample in a study of T cell responses to AZD1222 COVID-19 vaccine (dated by TCRdb to the early 2020s). Libraries were constructed by the immunoSEQ multiplex PCR assay. Not all clones reach the TCRdb copy of this immuneACCESS table, which keeps in-frame sequences only. Checked studies attribute under half of the gap to unresolved V genes and leave the rest unexplained. A total of roughly 100,000 clones appear in this sample, around 90% of them only once. The ten most abundant clones make up 6.5% to 10% of the sample. The time point label corresponds to: about 28 days (+/-7) after the second vaccine dose. The sequencing here drew on peripheral blood, taken 28 days after the second AZD1222 dose. The source is an adult who received the AZD1222 COVID-19 vaccine.

This chain joins TRBV4-3 and TRBJ1-5; D ambiguous. Trimming removed 3 bases from V and 6 bases from J, with 18 bases in between. CDR1 is LGHNA and CDR2 is YSLEER in the germline V gene. The CDR3 runs 16 residues. The CDR3 region is CASSQDPPGNGQPQHF. The CDR3, as DNA: TGCGCCAGCAGCCAGGATCCCCCCGGGAACGGTCAGCCCCAGCATTTT.

The chain carries TRBV3-1 (or the pseudogene TRBV3-2) and TRBJ2-7, with TRBD2 as a possible D gene (6 bases). CDR3 length: 15 residues. The germline V gene has CDR1 LGHDT and CDR2 YNNKEL (reference sequence). Trimming removed 0 bases from V and 4 bases from J, with 13 bases in between. This CDR3 reads CASSQDRGSGYEQYF. As DNA, the CDR3 is TGTGCCAGCAGCCAAGATCGGGGGTCGGGATACGAGCAGTACTTC.

The chain has TRBV6-2 or TRBV6-3 and TRBJ2-2, with TRBD2 as a possible D gene (5 bases). The germline V and J ends were trimmed by 2 bases and 0 bases, with 10 bases remaining between them. Germline V CDR1 and CDR2: MNHEY, SVGEGT. This CDR3 has 16 amino acids. CDR3 coding DNA: TGTGCCAGCAGTTACCTAGCAATCGCGAACACCGGGGAGCTGTTTTTT. Translating gives CASSYLAIANTGELFF.

This clone was detected once. V and J are TRBV23-1 and TRBJ1-5, with unresolved D. TRBV23-1 is an ORF, and what it does is uncertain. The germline V and J ends were trimmed by 2 bases and 0 bases, with 8 bases remaining between them. This CDR3 spans 15 amino acids. The CDR3 reads CASSQRYYSNQPQHF. CDR3 in DNA: TGCGCCAGCAGTCAAAGGTACTATAGCAATCAGCCCCAGCATTTT.

The chain is built from TRBV15 and TRBJ1-5; 7 bases agree with TRBD1. V gave up 5 bases and J gave up 6 bases; unmatched junction bases: 7. The CDR3 runs 14 residues. Germline V gene lookup returns CDR1 LNHNV and CDR2 YYDKDF (reference sequence). The CDR3 loop reads CATSANRGVQPQHF. The DNA for the CDR3 is TGTGCCACCAGCGCTAACAGGGGAGTTCAGCCCCAGCATTTT. Full variable domain (outside the CDR3, taken from reference TRBV15 and TRBJ1-5): DAMVIQNPRYQVTQFGKPVTLSCSQTLNHNVMYWYQQKSSQAPKLLFHYYDKDFNNEADTPDNFQSRRPNTSFCFLDIRSPGLGDTAMYLCATSANRGVQPQHFGDGTRLSIL.

V and J are TRBV7-3 and TRBJ2-2, with a possible D match to TRBD2 (6 bases). CDR1 and CDR2 from the germline V gene are SGHTA and FQGTGA. The CDR3 consists of 16 residues. The ends were cut back, 5 bases at V and 3 bases at J, with 16 bases in the middle. DNA of the CDR3: TGTGCCAGCAGCCCCCAACCCACGGGGGACACCGGGGAGCTGTTTTTT. Translated, it gives CASSPQPTGDTGELFF. Filled out from reference TRBV7-3 and TRBJ2-2, the complete variable domain reads GAGVSQTPSNKVTEKGKYVELRCDPISGHTALYWYRQSLGQGPEFLIYFQGTGAADDSGLPNDRFFAVRPEGSVSTLKIQRTERGDSAVYLCASSPQPTGDTGELFFGEGSRLTVL.

Here the CDR3 reads CASSPEPDTEAFF. As DNA, the CDR3 is TGTGCCAGCTCACCAGAGCCTGACACTGAAGCTTTCTTT. V gene TRBV18 combines with J gene TRBJ1-1; the D is unclear. Trimming removed 2 bases from V and 3 bases from J, with 7 bases in between. Germline-derived CDR1 and CDR2 are KGHSH and LQKENI. This CDR3 spans 13 amino acids.

The chain is built from TRBV6-5 and TRBJ1-5; D remains ambiguous. The CDR3 is 13 residues long. The V end was cut by 0 bases, the J end by 5 bases, with 5 bases between. CDR1 and CDR2 from the germline V gene are MNHEY and SVGAGI. CDR3 protein: CASSYSAHQPQHF. The CDR3, as DNA: TGTGCCAGCAGTTACTCAGCCCATCAGCCCCAGCATTTT.

This chain joins TRBV7-3 and TRBJ2-7; 8 bases are shared with TRBD2. CDR1 is SGHTA, CDR2 FQGTGA, per germline. Unmatched junction bases numbered 5, after V lost 1 base and J lost 0 bases. The CDR3 has 16 residues. The CDR3 nucleotides read TGTGCCAGCAGCTTAAACCCCGGGGGGGGCTCCTACGAGCAGTACTTC. Encoded protein: CASSLNPGGGSYEQYF.

The V call is TRBV6-5, the J call TRBJ2-7, with TRBD2 as a possible D gene (5 bases). Germline loops: CDR1 MNHEY, CDR2 SVGAGI. Deletions cut 2 bases from V and 1 base from J, with 6 bases between. This CDR3 has 13 amino acids. The CDR3 reads CASSYRDSYEQYF. The CDR3, as DNA: TGTGCCAGCAGTTACCGGGATTCCTACGAGCAGTACTTC.

The gene calls are TRBV21-1 and TRBJ1-2; the table names TRBD1, a call not compared with the DNA. TRBV21-1 is designated a pseudogene. The CDR3 is made up of 18 amino acids. Here the CDR3 reads CASSKGEGVQRGNYGYTF. The CDR3 nucleotides read TGTGCCAGCAGCAAAGGGGAAGGGGTCCAAAGGGGAAACTATGGCTACACCTTC.

The CDR3: CASSKSQGSDEAFF. The DNA of the CDR3 is TGTGCCAGCAGCAAGAGTCAGGGTTCGGATGAAGCTTTCTTT. The chain uses TRBV6-5 and TRBJ1-1; maybe TRBD1 (5 bases). Trimming cost V 6 bases and J 7 bases, with 18 bases left between them. Per germline, CDR1 MNHEY and CDR2 SVGAGI. The CDR3 length is 14 residues.

V gene TRBV29-1 combines with J gene TRBJ1-2, with unresolved D. The V end was cut by 4 bases, the J end by 1 base, with 7 bases between. Germline-derived CDR1 and CDR2 are SQVTM and ANQGSEA. This CDR3 is built from 12 residues. The CDR3 region has the DNA TGCAGCGTTGGGGCCGGTAACTATGGCTACACCTTC. As protein: CSVGAGNYGYTF.

This clone appeared once. V usage is TRBV10-3 and J usage is TRBJ2-1; 16 nucleotides align to TRBD2. Germline V CDR1 and CDR2: ENHRY, SYGVKD. The CDR3 is 16 amino acids. V dropped 8 bases and J dropped 8; count of bases not matched to a gene: 9. Written as DNA, the CDR3 is TGTGCCATCTCGGCTCCGGGACTAGCGGGGGGGCATGAGCAGTTCTTC. This gives the protein CAISAPGLAGGHEQFF.